The rows below give T cell receptor beta chains drawn from one sample of a study of blood T cell repertoires in COVID-19. Assay used: immunoSEQ multiplex PCR; TCRdb lists only in-frame clones, some missing. The sample lists some 240,000 clones; around 86% were seen once. Sequenced sample: peripheral blood. The source of these receptors is a woman aged 55-70 years with active or convalescent COVID-19. CDR3s include the opening cysteine and the closing phenylalanine or tryptophan. The D gene is left open where the match is weak. The listing skips clone size in some rows; elsewhere it reads once, few, many or a size class.

clone_size: .
d_call: .
v_call: TRBV11-2
j_call: TRBJ1-6
cdr3_aa: CASSSTAGQAGSPLHF
cdr3_nt: TGTGCCAGCAGCTCAACTGCGGGCCAGGCGGGTTCACCCCTCCACTTT

clone_size: .
d_call: TRBD1
v_call: TRBV7-8
j_call: TRBJ1-1
cdr3_aa: CASSPRRTGMNTEAFF
cdr3_nt: TGTGCCAGCAGCCCCCGGCGGACAGGGATGAACACTGAAGCTTTCTTT

clone_size: once
d_call: .
v_call: TRBV6-5
j_call: TRBJ1-2
cdr3_aa: CASRFLGYGYTF
cdr3_nt: TGTGCCAGCAGGTTCCTCGGGTATGGCTACACCTTC

clone_size: once
d_call: TRBD1
v_call: TRBV6-5
j_call: TRBJ1-1
cdr3_aa: CASSLGTGGTEAFF
cdr3_nt: TGTGCCAGCAGCCTCGGGACAGGGGGCACTGAAGCTTTCTTT

clone_size: .
d_call: .
v_call: TRBV5-4
j_call: TRBJ1-1
cdr3_aa: CASSLVRGVVTEAFF
cdr3_nt: TGTGCCAGCAGCTTGGTCCGGGGAGTGGTCACTGAAGCTTTCTTT

clone_size: .
d_call: .
v_call: TRBV2
j_call: TRBJ2-1
cdr3_aa: CASNARVYSYNEQFF
cdr3_nt: TGTGCCAGCAATGCCAGGGTATACTCCTACAATGAGCAGTTCTTC

clone_size: .
d_call: TRBD1
v_call: TRBV9
j_call: TRBJ1-1
cdr3_aa: CASSVLQAGGEAFF
cdr3_nt: TGTGCCAGCAGCGTCCTTCAGGCAGGGGGCGAGGCTTTCTTT

clone_size: once
d_call: .
v_call: TRBV5-1
j_call: TRBJ1-2
cdr3_aa: CASSLVEGPYGYTF
cdr3_nt: TGCGCCAGCAGCTTGGTGGAGGGCCCCTATGGCTACACCTTC

clone_size: .
d_call: .
v_call: TRBV7-9
j_call: TRBJ2-3
cdr3_aa: CASSPNRERPRGTQYF
cdr3_nt: TGTGCCAGCAGCCCAAATCGGGAGCGGCCGAGGGGTACGCAGTATTTT

clone_size: once
d_call: .
v_call: TRBV9
j_call: TRBJ1-5
cdr3_aa: CASSRTDQPQHF
cdr3_nt: TGTGCCAGCAGCCGTACGGATCAGCCCCAGCATTTT

clone_size: .
d_call: TRBD2
v_call: TRBV5-4
j_call: TRBJ2-5
cdr3_aa: CASTERGVRETQYF
cdr3_nt: TGTGCCAGCACGGAGCGGGGGGTGAGGGAGACCCAGTACTTC

clone_size: .
d_call: TRBD1
v_call: TRBV9
j_call: TRBJ2-1
cdr3_aa: CASSGGQGSSWVNEQFF
cdr3_nt: TGTGCCAGCAGCGGGGGACAGGGCTCGTCCTGGGTTAATGAGCAGTTCTTC

clone_size: .
d_call: .
v_call: TRBV3-1/TRBV3-2
j_call: TRBJ2-1
cdr3_aa: CASSLWAQQFF
cdr3_nt: TGTGCCAGCAGCCTCTGGGCCCAGCAGTTCTTC

clone_size: .
d_call: TRBD2
v_call: TRBV5-1
j_call: TRBJ2-5
cdr3_aa: CASSLVGTSQETQYF
cdr3_nt: TGCGCCAGCAGTCTGGTTGGGACTAGCCAAGAGACCCAGTACTTC

clone_size: once
d_call: TRBD1
v_call: TRBV5-1
j_call: TRBJ2-2
cdr3_aa: CASSLEGATGELFF
cdr3_nt: TGCGCCAGCAGCTTGGAGGGGGCGACCGGGGAGCTGTTTTTT

clone_size: many
d_call: .
v_call: TRBV18
j_call: TRBJ1-6
cdr3_aa: CASRLGGAYNSPLHF
cdr3_nt: TGTGCCAGCCGCCTGGGGGGGGCCTATAATTCACCCCTCCACTTT

clone_size: .
d_call: TRBD1
v_call: TRBV5-5
j_call: TRBJ1-2
cdr3_aa: CASSPDRGGYGYTF
cdr3_nt: TGTGCCAGCAGCCCGGACAGGGGAGGCTATGGCTACACCTTC

clone_size: .
d_call: .
v_call: TRBV28
j_call: TRBJ2-7
cdr3_aa: CASLGGPVPFYEQYF
cdr3_nt: TGTGCCAGCTTGGGGGGACCAGTTCCCTTCTACGAGCAGTACTTC

clone_size: .
d_call: TRBD1
v_call: TRBV7-3
j_call: TRBJ2-2
cdr3_aa: CASSLQGAGNTGELFF
cdr3_nt: TGTGCCAGCAGCTTACAGGGGGCAGGGAACACCGGGGAGCTGTTTTTT

clone_size: .
d_call: .
v_call: TRBV2
j_call: TRBJ1-1
cdr3_aa: CASSSRASEAFF
cdr3_nt: TGTGCCAGCAGTAGCAGGGCTTCTGAAGCTTTCTTT

clone_size: .
d_call: .
v_call: TRBV7-2
j_call: TRBJ2-3
cdr3_aa: CASRKGTFTDTQYF
cdr3_nt: TGTGCCAGCAGAAAAGGGACTTTCACAGATACGCAGTATTTT

clone_size: once
d_call: .
v_call: TRBV2
j_call: TRBJ1-1
cdr3_aa: CASILGGLGTEAFF
cdr3_nt: TGTGCCAGCATCCTCGGGGGGCTTGGGACTGAAGCTTTCTTT

clone_size: .
d_call: .
v_call: TRBV18
j_call: TRBJ2-1
cdr3_aa: CASSPIARLGEQFF
cdr3_nt: TGTGCCAGCTCACCAATCGCGCGACTTGGGGAGCAGTTCTTC

clone_size: .
d_call: .
v_call: TRBV5-1
j_call: TRBJ2-2
cdr3_aa: CASSVEGAGELFF
cdr3_nt: TGCGCCAGCAGCGTCGAGGGGGCCGGGGAGCTGTTTTTT

clone_size: .
d_call: .
v_call: TRBV6-5
j_call: TRBJ1-6
cdr3_aa: CASSYREATPLHF
cdr3_nt: TGTGCCAGCAGTTACAGGGAGGCGACACCCCTCCACTTT

clone_size: .
d_call: .
v_call: TRBV6-5
j_call: TRBJ1-1
cdr3_aa: CASSYGFSGSSTEAFF
cdr3_nt: TGTGCCAGCAGTTACGGGTTCTCGGGGTCAAGCACTGAAGCTTTCTTT

clone_size: .
d_call: .
v_call: TRBV7-2
j_call: TRBJ1-1
cdr3_aa: CASSGTGHSNTEAFF
cdr3_nt: TGTGCCAGCAGCGGAACGGGACACTCGAACACTGAAGCTTTCTTT

clone_size: .
d_call: TRBD1
v_call: TRBV6-1
j_call: TRBJ1-1
cdr3_aa: CASSDGDRVSEAFF
cdr3_nt: TGTGCCAGCAGTGACGGGGACAGGGTATCGGAGGCTTTCTTT

clone_size: .
d_call: TRBD1
v_call: TRBV15
j_call: TRBJ1-1
cdr3_aa: CATSRVDRGLAPEAFF
cdr3_nt: TGTGCCACCAGCAGAGTCGACAGGGGGCTCGCCCCTGAAGCTTTCTTT

clone_size: few
d_call: TRBD1
v_call: TRBV24-1
j_call: TRBJ1-1
cdr3_aa: CATKTGGRGTEAFF
cdr3_nt: TGTGCCACCAAAACAGGGGGCCGGGGCACTGAAGCTTTCTTT

clone_size: .
d_call: TRBD2
v_call: TRBV10-2
j_call: TRBJ2-1
cdr3_aa: CASSRTSGGRNEQFF
cdr3_nt: TGCGCCAGCAGTCGGACTAGCGGGGGGAGGAATGAGCAGTTCTTC

clone_size: once
d_call: TRBD2
v_call: TRBV7-9
j_call: TRBJ2-1
cdr3_aa: CASSPSGGANNEQFF
cdr3_nt: TGTGCCAGCAGCCCCAGCGGGGGGGCCAACAATGAGCAGTTCTTC

clone_size: .
d_call: TRBD2
v_call: TRBV3-1/TRBV3-2
j_call: TRBJ2-5
cdr3_aa: CASSQDLAGGEETQYF
cdr3_nt: TGTGCCAGCAGCCAAGATCTAGCGGGGGGGGAAGAGACCCAGTACTTC

clone_size: .
d_call: .
v_call: TRBV30
j_call: TRBJ1-6
cdr3_aa: CAWRSNREPLHF
cdr3_nt: TGTGCCTGGAGAAGCAATCGTGAACCCCTCCACTTT

clone_size: .
d_call: TRBD2
v_call: TRBV9
j_call: TRBJ2-3
cdr3_aa: CASSVQGLAGGPDTQYF
cdr3_nt: TGTGCCAGCAGCGTTCAAGGACTAGCGGGGGGGCCAGATACGCAGTATTTT

clone_size: .
d_call: TRBD2
v_call: TRBV6-4
j_call: TRBJ2-3
cdr3_aa: CASSLAGGSGTQYF
cdr3_nt: TGTGCCAGCAGTCTAGCGGGGGGTTCGGGTACGCAGTATTTT

clone_size: .
d_call: .
v_call: TRBV6-5
j_call: TRBJ1-2
cdr3_aa: CASTKRWGVYGYTF
cdr3_nt: TGTGCCAGCACAAAAAGATGGGGCGTCTATGGCTACACCTTC

clone_size: .
d_call: .
v_call: TRBV7-8
j_call: TRBJ2-7
cdr3_aa: CASSLGGGGPYEQYF
cdr3_nt: TGTGCCAGCAGCTTAGGAGGGGGTGGACCCTACGAGCAGTACTTC

clone_size: .
d_call: TRBD1
v_call: TRBV7-7
j_call: TRBJ2-2
cdr3_aa: CASSQQGAGTGELFF
cdr3_nt: TGTGCTAGCAGCCAACAGGGGGCTGGGACCGGGGAGCTGTTTTTT

clone_size: .
d_call: TRBD2
v_call: TRBV4-1
j_call: TRBJ2-2
cdr3_aa: CASSQAPSGVSYTGELFF
cdr3_nt: TGCGCCAGCAGCCAAGCCCCTAGCGGGGTAAGCTACACCGGGGAGCTGTTTTTT

clone_size: .
d_call: .
v_call: TRBV5-6
j_call: TRBJ1-4
cdr3_aa: CASSSTVTTNEKLFF
cdr3_nt: TGTGCCAGCAGCAGCACAGTTACAACTAATGAAAAACTGTTTTTT

clone_size: .
d_call: TRBD2
v_call: TRBV9
j_call: TRBJ2-5
cdr3_aa: CASSLRGGAPYQETQYF
cdr3_nt: TGTGCCAGCAGCCTCCGCGGGGGGGCCCCGTACCAAGAGACCCAGTACTTC

clone_size: .
d_call: .
v_call: TRBV5-5
j_call: TRBJ1-2
cdr3_aa: CASSLGTANYGYTF
cdr3_nt: TGTGCCAGCAGCTTGGGGACAGCTAACTATGGCTACACCTTC

clone_size: .
d_call: TRBD1
v_call: TRBV11-2
j_call: TRBJ1-1
cdr3_aa: CASSWGQGFTEAFF
cdr3_nt: TGTGCCAGTTCTTGGGGACAGGGGTTCACTGAAGCTTTCTTT

clone_size: .
d_call: .
v_call: TRBV9
j_call: TRBJ1-2
cdr3_aa: CASSISRDNFRDMRGYTF
cdr3_nt: TGTGCCAGCAGCATATCCCGGGACAACTTTCGGGATATGAGGGGCTACACCTTC

clone_size: .
d_call: .
v_call: TRBV12-5
j_call: TRBJ2-1
cdr3_aa: CASGLVQTRGIEQFF
cdr3_nt: TGTGCTAGTGGTTTGGTCCAGACCCGGGGGATTGAGCAGTTCTTC

clone_size: .
d_call: .
v_call: TRBV3-1/TRBV3-2
j_call: TRBJ2-7
cdr3_aa: CASSQEWGGVTYEQYF
cdr3_nt: TGTGCCAGCAGCCAAGAATGGGGGGGCGTCACCTACGAGCAGTACTTC

clone_size: .
d_call: TRBD2
v_call: TRBV4-3
j_call: TRBJ2-1
cdr3_aa: CASSQENGGADEQFF
cdr3_nt: TGCGCCAGCAGCCAAGAAAACGGGGGGGCTGATGAGCAGTTCTTC

clone_size: .
d_call: .
v_call: TRBV2
j_call: TRBJ2-3
cdr3_aa: CASMGLSAPDTQYF
cdr3_nt: TGTGCCAGCATGGGCCTATCCGCCCCAGATACGCAGTATTTT

clone_size: .
d_call: TRBD2
v_call: TRBV10-3
j_call: TRBJ2-7
cdr3_aa: CAISESSGGSYEQYF
cdr3_nt: TGTGCCATCAGTGAGTCAAGCGGGGGATCCTACGAGCAGTACTTC